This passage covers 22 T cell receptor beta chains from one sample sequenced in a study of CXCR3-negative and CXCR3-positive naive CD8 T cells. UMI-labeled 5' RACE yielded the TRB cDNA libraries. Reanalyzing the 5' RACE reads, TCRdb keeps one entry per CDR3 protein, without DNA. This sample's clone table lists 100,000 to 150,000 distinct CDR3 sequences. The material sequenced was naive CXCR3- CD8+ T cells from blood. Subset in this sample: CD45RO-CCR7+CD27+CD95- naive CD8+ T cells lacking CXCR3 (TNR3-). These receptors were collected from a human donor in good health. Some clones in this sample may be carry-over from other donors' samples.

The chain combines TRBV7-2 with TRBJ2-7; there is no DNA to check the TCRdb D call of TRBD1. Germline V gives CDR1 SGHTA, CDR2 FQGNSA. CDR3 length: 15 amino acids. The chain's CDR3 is CASSVGTEPSYEQYF.

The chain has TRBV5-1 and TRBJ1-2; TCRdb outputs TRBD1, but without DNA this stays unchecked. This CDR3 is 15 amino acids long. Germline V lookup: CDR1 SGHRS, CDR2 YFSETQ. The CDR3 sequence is CASSPGDSSNYGYTF.

The chain's CDR3 is CASSIDGTCEQYF. V gene TRBV21-1 combines with J gene TRBJ2-7; TCRdb reports TRBD1, a call that lacks DNA to check it against. TRBV21-1 is a pseudogene segment. The CDR3 has 13 amino acids.

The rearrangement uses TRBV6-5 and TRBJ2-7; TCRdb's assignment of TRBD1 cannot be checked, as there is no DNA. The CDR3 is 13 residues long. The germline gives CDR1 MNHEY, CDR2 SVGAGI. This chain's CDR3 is CASSGRNTYEQYF.

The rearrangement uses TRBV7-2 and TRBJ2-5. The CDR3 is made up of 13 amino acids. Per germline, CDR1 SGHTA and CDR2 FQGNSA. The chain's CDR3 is CASSLAGHETQYF.

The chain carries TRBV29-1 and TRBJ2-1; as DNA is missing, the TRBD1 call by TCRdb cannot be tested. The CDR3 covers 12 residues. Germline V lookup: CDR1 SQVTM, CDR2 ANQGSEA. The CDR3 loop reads CSATVSYNEQFF.

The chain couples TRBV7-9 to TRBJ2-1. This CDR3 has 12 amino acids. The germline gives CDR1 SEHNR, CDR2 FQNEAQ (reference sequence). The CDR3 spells CASSLAAGLQFF. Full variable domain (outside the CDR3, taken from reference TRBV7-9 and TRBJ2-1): DTGVSQNPRHKITKRGQNVTFRCDPISEHNRLYWYRQTLGQGPEFLTYFQNEAQLEKSRLLSDRFSAERPKGSFSTLEIQRTEQGDSAMYLCASSLAAGLQFFGPGTRLTVL.

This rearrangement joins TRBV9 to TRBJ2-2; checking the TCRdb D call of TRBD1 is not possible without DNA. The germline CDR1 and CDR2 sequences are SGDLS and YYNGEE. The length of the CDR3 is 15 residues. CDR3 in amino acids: CASSVVQGANGELFF. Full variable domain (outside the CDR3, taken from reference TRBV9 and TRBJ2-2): DSGVTQTPKHLITATGQRVTLRCSPRSGDLSVYWYQQSLDQGLQFLIQYYNGEERAKGNILERFSAQQFPDLHSELNLSSLELGDSALYFCASSVVQGANGELFFGEGSRLTVL.

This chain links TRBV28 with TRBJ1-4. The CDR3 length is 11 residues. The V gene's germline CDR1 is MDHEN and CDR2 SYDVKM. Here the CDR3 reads CATGTFEKLFF.

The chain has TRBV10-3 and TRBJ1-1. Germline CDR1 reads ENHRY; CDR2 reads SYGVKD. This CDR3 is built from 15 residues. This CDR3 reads CAISDKWGGDTEAFF.

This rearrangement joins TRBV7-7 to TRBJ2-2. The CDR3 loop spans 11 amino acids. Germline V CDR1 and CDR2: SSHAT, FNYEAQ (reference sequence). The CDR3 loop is CASSNSEELFF.

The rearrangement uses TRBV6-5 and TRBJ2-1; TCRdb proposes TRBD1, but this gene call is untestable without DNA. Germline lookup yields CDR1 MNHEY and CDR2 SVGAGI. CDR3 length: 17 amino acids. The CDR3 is CASSSRDNAGSYNEQFF.

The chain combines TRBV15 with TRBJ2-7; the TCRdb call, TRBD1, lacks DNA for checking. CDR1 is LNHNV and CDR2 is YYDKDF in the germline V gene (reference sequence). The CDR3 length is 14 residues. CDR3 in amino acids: CATSRGDNSYEQYF.

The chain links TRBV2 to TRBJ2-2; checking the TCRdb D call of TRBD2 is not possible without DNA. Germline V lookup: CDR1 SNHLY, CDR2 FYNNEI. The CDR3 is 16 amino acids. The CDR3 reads CASRMSLAGVPGELFF.

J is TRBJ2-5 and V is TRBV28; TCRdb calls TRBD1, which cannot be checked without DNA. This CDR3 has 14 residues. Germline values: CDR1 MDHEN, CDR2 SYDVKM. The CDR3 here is CASGLGGARETQYF.

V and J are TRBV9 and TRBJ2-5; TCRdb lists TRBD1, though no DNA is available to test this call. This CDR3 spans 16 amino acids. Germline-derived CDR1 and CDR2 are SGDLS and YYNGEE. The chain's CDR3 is CASSVGGTPLVETQYF.

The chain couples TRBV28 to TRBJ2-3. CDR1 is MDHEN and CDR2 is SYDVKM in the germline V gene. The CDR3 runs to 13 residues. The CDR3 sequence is CASSRQVTDTQYF.

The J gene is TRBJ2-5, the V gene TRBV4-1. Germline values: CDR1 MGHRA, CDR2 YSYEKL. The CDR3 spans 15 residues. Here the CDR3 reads CASSQDMDVRETQYF.

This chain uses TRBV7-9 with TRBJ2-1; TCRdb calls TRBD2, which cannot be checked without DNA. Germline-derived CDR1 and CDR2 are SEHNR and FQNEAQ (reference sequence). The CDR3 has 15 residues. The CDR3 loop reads CASSYGASGPNEQFF.

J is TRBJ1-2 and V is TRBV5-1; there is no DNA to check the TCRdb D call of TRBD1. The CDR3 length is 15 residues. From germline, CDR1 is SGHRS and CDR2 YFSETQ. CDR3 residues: CASSLDATGVYGYTF.

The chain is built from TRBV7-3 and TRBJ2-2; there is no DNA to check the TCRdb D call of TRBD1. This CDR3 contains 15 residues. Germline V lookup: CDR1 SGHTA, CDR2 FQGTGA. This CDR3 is CASTATPRGNGELFF.

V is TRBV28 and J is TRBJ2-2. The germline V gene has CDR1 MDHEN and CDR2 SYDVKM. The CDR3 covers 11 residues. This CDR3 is CASRYTGELFF.